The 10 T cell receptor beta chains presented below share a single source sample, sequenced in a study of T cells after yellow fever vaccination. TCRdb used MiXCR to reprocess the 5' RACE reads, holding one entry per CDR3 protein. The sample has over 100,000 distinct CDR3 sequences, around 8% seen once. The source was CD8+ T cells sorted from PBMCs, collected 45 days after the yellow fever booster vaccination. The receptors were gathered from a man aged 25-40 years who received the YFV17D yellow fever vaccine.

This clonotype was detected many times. CDR3 loop: CASLPENSYNEQFF. The CDR3 region has the DNA TGCGCCAGCCTTCCGGAGAACTCCTACAATGAGCAGTTCTTC. The chain is built from TRBV5-1 and TRBJ2-1; D gene unclear. The CDR3 length is 14 residues. The germline V gene has CDR1 SGHRS and CDR2 YFSETQ. V lost 7 bases, J lost 0 bases, and 11 bases lay in between.

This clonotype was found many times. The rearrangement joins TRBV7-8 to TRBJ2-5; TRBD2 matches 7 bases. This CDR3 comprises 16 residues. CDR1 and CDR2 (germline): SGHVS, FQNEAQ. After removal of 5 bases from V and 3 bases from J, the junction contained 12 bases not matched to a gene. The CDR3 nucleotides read TGTGCCAGCAGCCTCACCATGACTAGCAGAGAAGAGACCCAGTACTTC. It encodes CASSLTMTSREETQYF.

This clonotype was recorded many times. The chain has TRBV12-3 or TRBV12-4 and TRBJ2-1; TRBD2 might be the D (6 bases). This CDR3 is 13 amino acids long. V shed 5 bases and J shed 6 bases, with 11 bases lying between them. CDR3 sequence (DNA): TGTGCCAGCAGTGGGACTTCAATCAATGAGCAGTTCTTC. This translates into CASSGTSINEQFF.

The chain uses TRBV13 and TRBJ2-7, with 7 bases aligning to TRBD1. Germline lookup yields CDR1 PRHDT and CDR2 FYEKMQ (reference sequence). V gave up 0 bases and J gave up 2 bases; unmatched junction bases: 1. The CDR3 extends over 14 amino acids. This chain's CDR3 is CASSLGGQPYEQYF. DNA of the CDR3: TGTGCCAGCAGCTTAGGGGGACAGCCCTACGAGCAGTACTTC.

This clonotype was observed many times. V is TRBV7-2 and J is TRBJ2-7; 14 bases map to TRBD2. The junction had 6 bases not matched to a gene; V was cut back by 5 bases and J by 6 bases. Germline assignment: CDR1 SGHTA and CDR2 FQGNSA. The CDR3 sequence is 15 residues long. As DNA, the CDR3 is TGTGCCAGCAGCAGCGGGACTAGCGGGAGAGGCGAGCAGTACTTC. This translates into CASSSGTSGRGEQYF.

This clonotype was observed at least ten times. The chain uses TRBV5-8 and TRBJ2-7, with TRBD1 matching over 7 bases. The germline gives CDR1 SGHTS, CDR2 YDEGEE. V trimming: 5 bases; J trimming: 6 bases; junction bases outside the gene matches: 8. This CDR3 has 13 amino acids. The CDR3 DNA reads TGTGCCAGCAGTTTCGGACAGGTGCTCGAGCAGTACTTC. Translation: CASSFGQVLEQYF.

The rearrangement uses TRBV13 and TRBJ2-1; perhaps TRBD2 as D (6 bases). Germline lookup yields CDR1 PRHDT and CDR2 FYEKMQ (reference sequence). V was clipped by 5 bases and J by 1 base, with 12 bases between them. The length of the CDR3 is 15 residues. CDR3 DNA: TGTGCCAGCAGCCCTCGGGACTCTTCCTACAATGAGCAGTTCTTC. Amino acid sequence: CASSPRDSSYNEQFF.

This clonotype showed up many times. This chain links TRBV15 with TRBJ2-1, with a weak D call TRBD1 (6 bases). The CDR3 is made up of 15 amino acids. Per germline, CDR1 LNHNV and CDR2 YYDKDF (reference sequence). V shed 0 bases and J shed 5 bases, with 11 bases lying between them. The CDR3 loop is CATSRDLGANNEQFF. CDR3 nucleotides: TGTGCCACCAGCAGAGATTTGGGGGCCAACAATGAGCAGTTCTTC. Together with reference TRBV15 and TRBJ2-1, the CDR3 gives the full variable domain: DAMVIQNPRYQVTQFGKPVTLSCSQTLNHNVMYWYQQKSSQAPKLLFHYYDKDFNNEADTPDNFQSRRPNTSFCFLDIRSPGLGDTAMYLCATSRDLGANNEQFFGPGTRLTVL.

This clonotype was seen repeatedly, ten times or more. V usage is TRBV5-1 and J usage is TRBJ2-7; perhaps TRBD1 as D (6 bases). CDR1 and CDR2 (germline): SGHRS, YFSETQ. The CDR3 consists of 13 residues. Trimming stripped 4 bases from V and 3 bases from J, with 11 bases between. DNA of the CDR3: TGCGCCAGCAGCCGAGGGGGTAACTACGAGCAGTACTTC. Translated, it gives CASSRGGNYEQYF. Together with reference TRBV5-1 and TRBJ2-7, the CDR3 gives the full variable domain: KAGVTQTPRYLIKTRGQQVTLSCSPISGHRSVSWYQQTPGQGLQFLFEYFSETQRNKGNFPGRFSGRQFSNSRSEMNVSTLELGDSALYLCASSRGGNYEQYFGPGTRLTVT.

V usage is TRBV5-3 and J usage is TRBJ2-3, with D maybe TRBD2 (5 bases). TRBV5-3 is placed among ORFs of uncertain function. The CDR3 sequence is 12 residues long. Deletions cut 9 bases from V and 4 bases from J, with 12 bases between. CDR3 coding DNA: TGTGCCATGGGCCCCGGGGCAGATACGCAGTATTTT. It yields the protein CAMGPGADTQYF.